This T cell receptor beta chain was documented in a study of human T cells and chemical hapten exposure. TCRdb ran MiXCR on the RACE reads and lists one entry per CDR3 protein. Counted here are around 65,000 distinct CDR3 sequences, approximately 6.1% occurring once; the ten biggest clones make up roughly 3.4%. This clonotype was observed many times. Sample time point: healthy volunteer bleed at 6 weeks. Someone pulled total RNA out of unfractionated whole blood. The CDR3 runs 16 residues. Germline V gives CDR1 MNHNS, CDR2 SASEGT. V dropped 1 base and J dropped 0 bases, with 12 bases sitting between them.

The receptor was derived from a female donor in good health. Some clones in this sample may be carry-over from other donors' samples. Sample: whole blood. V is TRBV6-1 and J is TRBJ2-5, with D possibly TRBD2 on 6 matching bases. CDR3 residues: CASSEGPGGYQETQYF. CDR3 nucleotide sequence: TGTGCCAGCAGTGAAGGCCCCGGGGGATACCAAGAGACCCAGTACTTC.